The clone carrying this T cell receptor beta chain was observed a handful of times. What it binds is unknown. As TCR cDNA was made by 5'RACE template switching, a universal primer site and UMIs were added. TCRdb called the 5' RACE reads again in MiXCR, with one record for every CDR3 protein. The sample has approximately 350,000 distinct CDR3 sequences, approximately 10% seen once. This sample is part of a study of T cells after yellow fever vaccination. V lost 5 bases, J lost 7 bases, and 9 bases stayed unmatched. Germline CDR1 is MDHEN and CDR2 is SYDVKM. The CDR3 covers 15 residues. Overall study results and limits: Booster sampling recovered most clones from primary vaccination (approximately 97% CD4, 80% to 90% CD8). There was a small share of clonotypes that showed up in both the CD4 and CD8 compartments. The bulk population could contribute abundant contaminating clonotypes to FACS-sorted repertoires.

This TCR was sampled from a man younger than 35 who received the YFV17D yellow fever vaccine. J is TRBJ2-3 and V is TRBV28; 10 bases align to TRBD2. This sample comprised PBMCs, obtained on the day of the first yellow fever vaccination. CDR3 sequence: CASSQPAGGPYTQYF. The CDR3 DNA reads TGTGCCAGCAGTCAACCAGCGGGGGGGCCCTATACGCAGTATTTT.